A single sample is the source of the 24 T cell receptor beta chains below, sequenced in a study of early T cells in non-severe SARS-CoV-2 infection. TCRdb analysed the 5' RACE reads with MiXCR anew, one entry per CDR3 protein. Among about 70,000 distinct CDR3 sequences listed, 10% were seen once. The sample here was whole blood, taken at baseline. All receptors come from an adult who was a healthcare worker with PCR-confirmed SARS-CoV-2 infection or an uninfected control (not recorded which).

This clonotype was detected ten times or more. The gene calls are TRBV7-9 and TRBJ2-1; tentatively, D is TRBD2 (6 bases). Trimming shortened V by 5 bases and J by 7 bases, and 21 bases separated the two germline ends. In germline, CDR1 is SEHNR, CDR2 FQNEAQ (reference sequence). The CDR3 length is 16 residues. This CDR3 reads CASSQSGPARGNEQFF. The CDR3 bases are TGTGCCAGCAGCCAGAGCGGGCCAGCTCGAGGTAATGAGCAGTTCTTC.

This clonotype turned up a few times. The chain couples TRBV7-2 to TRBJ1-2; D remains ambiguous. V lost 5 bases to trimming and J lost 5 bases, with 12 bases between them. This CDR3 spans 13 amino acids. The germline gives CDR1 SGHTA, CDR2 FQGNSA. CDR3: CASSPTAVYGYTF. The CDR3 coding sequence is TGTGCCAGCAGCCCCACCGCCGTATATGGCTACACCTTC.

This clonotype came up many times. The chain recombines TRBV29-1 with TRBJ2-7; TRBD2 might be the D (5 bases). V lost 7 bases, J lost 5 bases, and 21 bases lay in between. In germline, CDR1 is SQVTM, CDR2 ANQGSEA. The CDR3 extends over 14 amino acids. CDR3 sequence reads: CSAGSGGLVHEQYF. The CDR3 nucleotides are TGCAGCGCGGGAAGCGGTGGGTTGGTCCACGAGCAGTACTTC.

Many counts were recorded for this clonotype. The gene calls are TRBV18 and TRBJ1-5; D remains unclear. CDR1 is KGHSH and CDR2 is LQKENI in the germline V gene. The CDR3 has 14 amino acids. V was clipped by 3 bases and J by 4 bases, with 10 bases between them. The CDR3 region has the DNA TGTGCCAGCTCACCGCCTGGGGAAAATCAGCCCCAGCATTTT. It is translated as CASSPPGENQPQHF. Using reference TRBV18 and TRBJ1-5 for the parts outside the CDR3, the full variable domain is NAGVMQNPRHLVRRRGQEARLRCSPMKGHSHVYWYRQLPEEGLKFMVYLQKENIIDESGMPKERFSAEFPKEGPSILRIQQVVRGDSAAYFCASSPPGENQPQHFGDGTRLSIL.

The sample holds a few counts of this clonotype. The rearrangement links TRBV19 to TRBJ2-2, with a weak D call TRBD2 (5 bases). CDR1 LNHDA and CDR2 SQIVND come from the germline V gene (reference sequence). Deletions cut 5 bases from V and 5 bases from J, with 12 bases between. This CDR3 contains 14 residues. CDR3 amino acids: CASSSGAATGELFF. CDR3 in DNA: TGTGCCAGTAGTTCCGGAGCGGCGACCGGGGAGCTGTTTTTT.

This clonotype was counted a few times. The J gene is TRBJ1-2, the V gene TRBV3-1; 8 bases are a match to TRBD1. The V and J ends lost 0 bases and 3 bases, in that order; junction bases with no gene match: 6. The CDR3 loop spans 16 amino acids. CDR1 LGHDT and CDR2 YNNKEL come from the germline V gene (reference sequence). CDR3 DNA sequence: TGTGCCAGCAGCCAAGAGGTCAACAGGGGGGACTATGGCTACACCTTC. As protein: CASSQEVNRGDYGYTF.

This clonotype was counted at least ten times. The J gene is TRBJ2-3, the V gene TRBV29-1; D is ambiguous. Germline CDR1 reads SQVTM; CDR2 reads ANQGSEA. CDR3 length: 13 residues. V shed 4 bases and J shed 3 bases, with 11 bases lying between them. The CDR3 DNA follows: TGCAGCGTTGCGGTTTTGCTAACAGATACGCAGTATTTT. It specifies CSVAVLLTDTQYF.

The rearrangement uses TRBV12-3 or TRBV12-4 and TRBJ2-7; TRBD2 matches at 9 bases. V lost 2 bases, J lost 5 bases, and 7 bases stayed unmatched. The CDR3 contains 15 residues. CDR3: CASSLSGGRAHEQYF. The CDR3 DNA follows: TGTGCCAGCAGTTTATCCGGCGGGAGGGCCCACGAGCAGTACTTC.

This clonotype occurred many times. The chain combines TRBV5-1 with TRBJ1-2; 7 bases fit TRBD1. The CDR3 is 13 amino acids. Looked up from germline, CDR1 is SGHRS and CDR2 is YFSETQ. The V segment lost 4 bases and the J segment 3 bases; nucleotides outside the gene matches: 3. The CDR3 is CASSRGQHYGYTF. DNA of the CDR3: TGCGCCAGCAGCCGGGGACAGCACTATGGCTACACCTTC.

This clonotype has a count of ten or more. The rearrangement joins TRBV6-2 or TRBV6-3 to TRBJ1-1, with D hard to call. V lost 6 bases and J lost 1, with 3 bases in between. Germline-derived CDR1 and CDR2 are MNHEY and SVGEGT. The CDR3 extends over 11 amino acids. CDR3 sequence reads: CASRGNTEAFF. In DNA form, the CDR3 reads TGTGCCAGCAGGGGGAACACTGAAGCTTTCTTT.

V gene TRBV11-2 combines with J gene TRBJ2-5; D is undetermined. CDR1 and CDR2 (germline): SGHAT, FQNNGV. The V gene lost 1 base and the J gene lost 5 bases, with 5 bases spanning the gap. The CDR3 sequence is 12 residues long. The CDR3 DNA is TGTGCCAGCAGCTTAGTTCCCGAGACCCAGTACTTC. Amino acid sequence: CASSLVPETQYF.

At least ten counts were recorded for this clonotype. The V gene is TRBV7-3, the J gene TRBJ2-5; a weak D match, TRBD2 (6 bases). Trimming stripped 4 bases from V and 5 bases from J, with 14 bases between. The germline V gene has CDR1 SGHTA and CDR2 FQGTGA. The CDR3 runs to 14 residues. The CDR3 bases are TGTGCCAGCAGCTCGGAGGGCCGGGTTGAGACCCAGTACTTC. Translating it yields CASSSEGRVETQYF.

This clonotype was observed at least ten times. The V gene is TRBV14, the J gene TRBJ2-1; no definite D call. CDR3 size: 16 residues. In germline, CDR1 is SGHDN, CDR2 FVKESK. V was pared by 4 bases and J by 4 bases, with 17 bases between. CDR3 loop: CASSPYGPRIYNEQFF. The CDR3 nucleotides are TGTGCCAGCAGCCCATACGGACCACGGATTTACAATGAGCAGTTCTTC.

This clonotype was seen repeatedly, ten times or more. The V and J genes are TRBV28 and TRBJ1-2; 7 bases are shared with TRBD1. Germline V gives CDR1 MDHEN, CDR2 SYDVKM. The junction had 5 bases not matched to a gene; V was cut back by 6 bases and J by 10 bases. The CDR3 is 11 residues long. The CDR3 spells CASRGQPAYTF. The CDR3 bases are TGTGCCAGCAGGGGACAGCCCGCCTACACCTTC.

CDR3 DNA sequence: TGCGCCAGCAGCTCCCGAGGTTCGGCTTTCTTT. This encodes CASSSRGSAFF. J is TRBJ1-1 and V is TRBV4-1, with unresolved D. The CDR3 covers 11 residues. Trimming stripped 5 bases from V and 11 bases from J, with 12 bases between. Germline V CDR1 and CDR2: MGHRA, YSYEKL.

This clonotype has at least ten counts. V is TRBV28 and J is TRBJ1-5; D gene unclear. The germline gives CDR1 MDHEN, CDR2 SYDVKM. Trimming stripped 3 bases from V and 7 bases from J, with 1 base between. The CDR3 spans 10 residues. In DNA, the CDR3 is TGTGCCAGCAGTTTCCAGCCCCAGCATTTT. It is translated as CASSFQPQHF. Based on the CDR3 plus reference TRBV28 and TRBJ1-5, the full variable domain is DVKVTQSSRYLVKRTGEKVFLECVQDMDHENMFWYRQDPGLGLRLIYFSYDVKMKEKGDIPEGYSVSREKKERFSLILESASTNQTSMYLCASSFQPQHFGDGTRLSIL.

CDR3 DNA: TGTGCCAGCAGTCCGAGCGGGAGTGATACCTACGAGCAGTACTTC. Protein: CASSPSGSDTYEQYF. The chain joins TRBV12-3 or TRBV12-4 to TRBJ2-7; 8 nucleotides line up with TRBD2. With V trimmed by 5 bases and J by 2 bases, 8 bases remained unmatched. The CDR3 length is 15 residues.

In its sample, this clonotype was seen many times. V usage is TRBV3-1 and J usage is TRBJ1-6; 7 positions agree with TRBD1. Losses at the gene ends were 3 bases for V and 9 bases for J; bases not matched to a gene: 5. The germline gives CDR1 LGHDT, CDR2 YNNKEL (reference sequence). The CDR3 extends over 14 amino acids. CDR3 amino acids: CASSHLDRPSPLHF. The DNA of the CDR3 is TGTGCCAGCAGCCACCTGGACAGGCCTTCACCCCTCCACTTT. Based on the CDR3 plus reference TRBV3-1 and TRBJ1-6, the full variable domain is DTAVSQTPKYLVTQMGNDKSIKCEQNLGHDTMYWYKQDSKKFLKIMFSYNNKELIINETVPNRFSPKSPDKAHLNLHINSLELGDSAVYFCASSHLDRPSPLHFGNGTRLTVT.

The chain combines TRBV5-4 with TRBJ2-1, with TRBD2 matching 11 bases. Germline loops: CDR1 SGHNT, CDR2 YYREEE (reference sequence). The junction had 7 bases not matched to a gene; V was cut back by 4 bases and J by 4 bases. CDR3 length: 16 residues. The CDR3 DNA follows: TGTGCCAGCAGCCGGGCCGGGACTAGCGGATACAATGAGCAGTTCTTC. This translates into CASSRAGTSGYNEQFF.

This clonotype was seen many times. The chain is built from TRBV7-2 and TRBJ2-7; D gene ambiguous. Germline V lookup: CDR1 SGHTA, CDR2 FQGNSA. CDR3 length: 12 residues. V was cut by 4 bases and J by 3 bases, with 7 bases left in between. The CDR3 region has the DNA TGTGCCAGCAGCTCACACCTCTACGAGCAGTACTTC. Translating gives CASSSHLYEQYF.

Here the CDR3 reads CASRNTEAFF. The CDR3 nucleotides read TGCGCCAGCAGAAACACTGAAGCTTTCTTT. This chain links TRBV10-2 with TRBJ1-1; D call uncertain. The germline CDR1 and CDR2 sequences are WSHSY and SAAADI. Trimming stripped 6 bases from V and 2 bases from J, with 1 base between. The length of the CDR3 is 10 residues.

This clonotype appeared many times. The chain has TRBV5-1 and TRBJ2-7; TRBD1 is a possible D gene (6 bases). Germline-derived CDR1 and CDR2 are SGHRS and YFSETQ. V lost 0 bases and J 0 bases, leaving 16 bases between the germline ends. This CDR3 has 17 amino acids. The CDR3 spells CASSLGDGGPHSYEQYF. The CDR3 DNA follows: TGCGCCAGCAGCTTGGGAGATGGGGGCCCGCACTCCTACGAGCAGTACTTC.

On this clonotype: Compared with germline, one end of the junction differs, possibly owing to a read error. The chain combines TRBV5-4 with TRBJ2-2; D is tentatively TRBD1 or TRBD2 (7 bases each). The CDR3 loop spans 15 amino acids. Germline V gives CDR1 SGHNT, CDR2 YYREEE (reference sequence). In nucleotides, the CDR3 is TGTGTCAGCAGCTGGGAGGGACAGCGTCCCGGGGAGCTGTTTTTT. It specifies CVSSWEGQRPGELFF.

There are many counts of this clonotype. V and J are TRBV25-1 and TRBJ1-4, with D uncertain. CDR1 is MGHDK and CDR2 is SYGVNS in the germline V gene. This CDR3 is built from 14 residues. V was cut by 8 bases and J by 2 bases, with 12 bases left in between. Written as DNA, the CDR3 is TGTGCCAGCGGAGAATGGGGTACTAATGAAAAACTGTTTTTT. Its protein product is CASGEWGTNEKLFF.